This record concerns one T cell receptor beta chain sequence. The sample is drawn from a study of T cells in Graves' hyperthyroidism and ophthalmopathy. Using RNA transcripts as the source, TCR beta CDR3 regions were amplified. Using the HTBI primer set, a first-round RT-PCR was run on the TCR CDR3. In TCRdb, the multiplex PCR reads were re-called with MiXCR into one record per CDR3 protein. This sample has some 600,000 distinct CDR3 sequences, with about 43% found just once. This CDR3 is 13 amino acids long. From germline, CDR1 is SQVTM and CDR2 ANQGSEA. J lost 0 bases, V lost 8 bases, and 5 bases had no gene match.

The TCR originated in a woman aged 18-30 years with Graves' hyperthyroidism. The chain uses TRBV29-1 and TRBJ1-1; 8 nucleotides agree with TRBD1. Sequencing was performed on peripheral blood or thyroid tissue (not recorded which). The CDR3 region has the DNA TGCAGCTTTTACAGGGGGATGAACACTGAAGCTTTCTTT. This translates into CSFYRGMNTEAFF.